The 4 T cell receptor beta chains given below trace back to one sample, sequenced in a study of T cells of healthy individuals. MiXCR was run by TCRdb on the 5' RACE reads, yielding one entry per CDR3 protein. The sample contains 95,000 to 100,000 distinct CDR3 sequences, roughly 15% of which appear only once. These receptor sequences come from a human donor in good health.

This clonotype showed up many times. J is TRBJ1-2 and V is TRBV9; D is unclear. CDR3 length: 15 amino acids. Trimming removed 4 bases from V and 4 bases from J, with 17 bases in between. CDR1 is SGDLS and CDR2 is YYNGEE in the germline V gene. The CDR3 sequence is CASSLAPQTSYGYTF. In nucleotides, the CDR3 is TGTGCCAGCAGCCTGGCCCCACAGACATCCTATGGCTACACCTTC. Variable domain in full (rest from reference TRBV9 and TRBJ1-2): DSGVTQTPKHLITATGQRVTLRCSPRSGDLSVYWYQQSLDQGLQFLIQYYNGEERAKGNILERFSAQQFPDLHSELNLSSLELGDSALYFCASSLAPQTSYGYTFGSGTRLTVV.

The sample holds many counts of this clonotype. CDR3 sequence: CASSYYITEKLFF. CDR3 bases: TGTGCCAGCAGCTACTATATCACTGAAAAACTGTTTTTT. The chain is built from TRBV5-6 and TRBJ1-4; D gene unclear. V lost 3 bases and J 7 bases, leaving 10 bases between the germline ends. Per germline, CDR1 SGHDT and CDR2 YYEEEE. The CDR3 spans 13 residues.

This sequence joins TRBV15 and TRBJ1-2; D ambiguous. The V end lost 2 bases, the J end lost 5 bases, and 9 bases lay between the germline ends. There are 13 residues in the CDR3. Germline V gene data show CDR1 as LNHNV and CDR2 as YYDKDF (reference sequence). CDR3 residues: CATSRPQSYGYTF. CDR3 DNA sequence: TGTGCCACCAGCAGACCCCAGTCATATGGCTACACCTTC.

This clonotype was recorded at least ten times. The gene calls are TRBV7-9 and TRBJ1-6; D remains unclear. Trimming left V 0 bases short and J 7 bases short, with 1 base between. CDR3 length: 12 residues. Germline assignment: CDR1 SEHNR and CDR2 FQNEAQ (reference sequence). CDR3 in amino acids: CASSLANSPLHF. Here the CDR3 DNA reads TGTGCCAGCAGCTTAGCGAATTCACCCCTCCACTTT.